This TCR beta chain was sequenced in a study of cytomegalovirus exposure and HLA in healthy donors. Germline lookup yields CDR1 MDHEN and CDR2 SYDVKM. V was clipped by 8 bases and J by 0 bases, with 14 bases between them. The CDR3 spans 14 residues. TCRdb's copy holds only in-frame clones and misses some; the assay was immunoSEQ multiplex PCR. The sample yields about 110,000 clones, roughly 90% seen once. V gene TRBV28 combines with J gene TRBJ2-7, with TRBD2 as a possible D gene (6 bases). Sample: PBMCs. The receptor was derived from a young woman in good health and CMV-seronegative. The CDR3 DNA follows: TGTGCCAGCGAGCGGACGGGAGCCTCCTACGAGCAGTACTTC. Protein: CASERTGASYEQYF.